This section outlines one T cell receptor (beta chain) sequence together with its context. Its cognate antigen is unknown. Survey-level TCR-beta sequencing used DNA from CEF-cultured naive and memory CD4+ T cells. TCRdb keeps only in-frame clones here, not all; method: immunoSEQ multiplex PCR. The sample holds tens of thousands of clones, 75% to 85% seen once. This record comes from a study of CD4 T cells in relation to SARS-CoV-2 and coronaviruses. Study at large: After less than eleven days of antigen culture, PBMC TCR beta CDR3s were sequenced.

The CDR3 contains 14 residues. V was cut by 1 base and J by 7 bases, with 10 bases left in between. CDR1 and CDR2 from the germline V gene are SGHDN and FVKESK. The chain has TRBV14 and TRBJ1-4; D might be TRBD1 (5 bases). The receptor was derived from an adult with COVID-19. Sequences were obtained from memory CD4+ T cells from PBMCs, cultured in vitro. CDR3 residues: CASSQGGAGEKLFF. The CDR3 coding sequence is TGTGCCAGCAGCCAAGGGGGCGCGGGTGAAAAACTGTTTTTT.